Following are 8 T cell receptor beta chains from one sample sequenced in a study of regulatory T cells in long-lasting Graves disease. According to the study, TCR beta libraries were built with iRepertoire HTBI primers and CDR3-region Arm-PCR. TCRdb reprocessed the multiplex PCR reads with MiXCR, giving one entry per CDR3 protein. The sample holds 500,000 to 800,000 distinct CDR3 sequences, around 30% seen once. Specified time point: persistent/refractory GD, antithyroid drugs over 5 years with positive TRAb. After RNA was extracted from PBMCs, the TCR library was made from it. The specimen was peripheral blood mononuclear cells (PBMCs), collected when the disease was refractory, from a patient treated with antithyroid drugs. All receptors come from a female donor with Graves disease.

V and J are TRBV20-1 and TRBJ2-5, with 7 bases fitting TRBD1. V lost 3 bases and J lost 5; bases outside the gene matches: 9. The CDR3 consists of 14 residues. From germline, CDR1 is DFQATT and CDR2 SNEGSKA (reference sequence). CDR3 nucleotides: TGCAGTGCTAGTGGGGGACAGCTGAGGGAGACCCAGTACTTC. Protein sequence: CSASGGQLRETQYF.

Concerning this clonotype: A junction end diverges from the germline sequence, so it may reflect a read error. This rearrangement joins TRBV11-2 to TRBJ2-7; perhaps D is TRBD1 or TRBD2 (5 bases each). The CDR3 covers 15 residues. In germline, CDR1 is SGHAT, CDR2 FQNNGV. The CDR3 DNA reads as TGCGCCAGCAGCCAACTCCGGGACGGGAACTACGAGCAGTACTTC. Protein sequence: CASSQLRDGNYEQYF.

As concerns this clonotype: A clone one base away is much larger, so this may be a read error. The chain employs TRBV6-1 and TRBJ1-5; no reliable D call. The germline V gene has CDR1 MNHNS and CDR2 SASEGT. V was pared by 4 bases and J by 3 bases, with 7 bases between. This CDR3 has 13 residues. The CDR3 nucleotides read TGTGCCAGCAGTGGGGTGGTCAATCAGCCCCAGCATTTT. Translating gives CASSGVVNQPQHF.

As concerns this clonotype: The germline gene is not matched at one end of the junction; a read error may be the cause. V usage is TRBV27 and J usage is TRBJ2-7; TRBD1 aligns across 10 bases. Germline values: CDR1 MNHEY, CDR2 SMNVEV (reference sequence). The CDR3 loop spans 15 amino acids. CDR3 amino acids: CACSFRPTGGGEQYF. The CDR3 coding sequence is TGTGCCTGCAGTTTCCGCCCGACAGGGGGCGGCGAGCAGTACTTC.

V and J are TRBV20-1 and TRBJ1-2, with 8 bases fitting TRBD1. This CDR3 spans 15 amino acids. Trimming took 4 bases from V and 4 from J; bases not matched to a gene: 11. Looked up from germline, CDR1 is DFQATT and CDR2 is SNEGSKA (reference sequence). The CDR3 region has the DNA TGCAGTGCTAAGGCAGTGGACAGGGCCTCCTATGGCTACACCTTC. This codes for CSAKAVDRASYGYTF.

This clonotype was counted many times. CDR3 protein: CASSNRGTSGQETQYF. CDR3 coding DNA: TGTGCCAGCAGCAACCGCGGGACTAGCGGTCAAGAGACCCAGTACTTC. This chain uses TRBV11-2 with TRBJ2-5; 11 bases match TRBD2. V lost 5 bases and J lost 2; bases outside the gene matches: 7. CDR1 is SGHAT, CDR2 FQNNGV, per germline. The CDR3 extends over 16 amino acids.

This chain joins TRBV29-1 and TRBJ1-2; D is unresolved. Germline V lookup: CDR1 SQVTM, CDR2 ANQGSEA. This CDR3 has 12 residues. Deletions cut 3 bases from V and 4 bases from J, with 9 bases between. The CDR3 DNA follows: TGCAGCGTTGAGGGAAACGGCTATGGCTACACCTTC. It codes for CSVEGNGYGYTF.

This clonotype was seen a few times. The genes are TRBV6-5 and TRBJ2-7; tentative D call: TRBD2 (6 bases). Trimming cost V 0 bases and J 3 bases, with 12 bases left between them. There are 15 residues in the CDR3. Per germline, CDR1 MNHEY and CDR2 SVGAGI. The CDR3 nucleotides read TGTGCCAGCAGTTACTCGGTAGCGGTCAACTACGAGCAGTACTTC. Translated: CASSYSVAVNYEQYF.